The 14 T cell receptor beta chains reported below all come from one sample, sequenced in a study of STAT5B mutations in CD4+ large granular lymphocyte leukemia. TCRdb's table, derived via immunoSEQ multiplex PCR, lists solely in-frame clones and lacks some. Here the sample spans almost 20,000 clones, approximately 84% being singletons. Sequenced material: CD4+ T cells from blood buffy coats. The receptors were sampled from a human donor in good health.

J is TRBJ2-4 and V is TRBV5-4; TRBD2 might be the D (6 bases). The germline V and J ends were trimmed by 4 bases and 7 bases, with 18 bases remaining between them. Germline V gene sequence: CDR1 SGHNT, CDR2 YYREEE (reference sequence). This CDR3 is built from 15 residues. CDR3 in DNA: TGTGCCAGCAGCATGGCGGGACCGATCACGAACATTCAGTACTTC. It translates to CASSMAGPITNIQYF.

The gene calls are TRBV13 and TRBJ2-1, with 12 positions matching TRBD2. Germline V lookup: CDR1 PRHDT, CDR2 FYEKMQ (reference sequence). J lost 7 bases, V lost 5 bases, and 9 bases had no gene match. This CDR3 has 16 amino acids. For the CDR3, the DNA is TGTGCCAGCAGCCCAGAGGTAACTAGCGGGAGGAATGAGCAGTTCTTC. This sequence encodes CASSPEVTSGRNEQFF.

This chain joins TRBV30 and TRBJ2-1; D is possibly TRBD2 (5 bases). V was cut by 2 bases and J by 0 bases, with 20 bases left in between. CDR1 GTSNPN and CDR2 SVGIG come from the germline V gene (reference sequence). This CDR3 is built from 18 residues. The CDR3 region has the DNA TGTGCCTGGAGTCCCACCAGCGGTATTAAGAGCTCCTACAATGAGCAGTTCTTC. Residues: CAWSPTSGIKSSYNEQFF.

V usage is TRBV15 and J usage is TRBJ2-2, with unresolved D. In germline, CDR1 is LNHNV, CDR2 YYDKDF (reference sequence). CDR3 length: 14 amino acids. Trimming shortened V by 1 base and J by 1 base, and 4 bases separated the two germline ends. CDR3 DNA: TGTGCCACCAGCAGAGCTCAGAACACCGGGGAGCTGTTTTTT. This encodes CATSRAQNTGELFF.

The sample holds one count of this clone. The chain combines TRBV11-2 with TRBJ2-3, with a possible D match to TRBD2 (5 bases). Germline V CDR1 and CDR2: SGHAT, FQNNGV. The CDR3 is 14 residues long. Trimming pared 4 bases from V and 0 bases from J, leaving 8 bases between. The CDR3 bases are TGTGCCAGCAGCTGGACTGGAAGCACAGATACGCAGTATTTT. Its translation: CASSWTGSTDTQYF. Variable domain in full (rest from reference TRBV11-2 and TRBJ2-3): EAGVAQSPRYKIIEKRQSVAFWCNPISGHATLYWYQQILGQGPKLLIQFQNNGVVDDSQLPKDRFSAERLKGVDSTLKIQPAKLEDSAVYLCASSWTGSTDTQYFGPGTRLTVL.

The genes are TRBV6-1 and TRBJ2-1; 13 positions match TRBD2. J was trimmed by 9 bases and V by 6 bases; bases with no gene match: 5. The CDR3 contains 14 residues. The germline V gene encodes CDR1 MNHNS and CDR2 SASEGT. CDR3 coding DNA: TGTGCCAGCAGGGGGGGACTAGCGGGAACTGAGCAGTTCTTC. Encoded protein: CASRGGLAGTEQFF.

The chain combines TRBV10-2 with TRBJ1-5, with D maybe TRBD1 (5 bases). From germline, CDR1 is WSHSY and CDR2 SAAADI. The CDR3 length is 14 residues. The germline V and J ends were trimmed by 0 bases and 4 bases, with 7 bases remaining between them. The CDR3 coding sequence is TGCGCCAGCAGTGAGTCAAGGGGTAATCAGCCCCAGCATTTT. Its protein product is CASSESRGNQPQHF.

There are a few counts of this clone. V and J are TRBV5-1 and TRBJ1-1; weak D call: TRBD1 (6 bases). This CDR3 is built from 15 residues. CDR1 and CDR2 (germline): SGHRS, YFSETQ. V was cut by 4 bases and J by 0 bases, with 13 bases left in between. The CDR3 DNA is TGCGCCAGCAGCGATCCAGGGGTTATGAACACTGAAGCTTTCTTT. Its protein product is CASSDPGVMNTEAFF.

The chain recombines TRBV5-6 with TRBJ2-5; 8 positions match TRBD1. The V segment lost 1 base and the J segment 7 bases; nucleotides outside the gene matches: 9. CDR1 SGHDT and CDR2 YYEEEE come from the germline V gene. The CDR3 contains 15 residues. CDR3 sequence reads: CASSLPGGLVGTQYF. The CDR3 nucleotides are TGTGCCAGCAGCTTGCCAGGGGGCTTGGTCGGGACCCAGTACTTC.

This chain joins TRBV6-5 and TRBJ2-7; TRBD1 matches 9 bases. The CDR3 spans 16 residues. From germline, CDR1 is MNHEY and CDR2 SVGAGI. V lost 2 bases and J lost 7; bases outside the gene matches: 12. The chain's CDR3 is CASSYGGGQGSREQYF. The CDR3 DNA sequence: TGTGCCAGCAGTTACGGGGGGGGACAGGGATCAAGGGAGCAGTACTTC.

This chain joins TRBV6-5 and TRBJ1-2; 7 positions agree with TRBD1. J gave up 7 bases and V 6 bases, and 8 bases lay outside the gene matches. In germline, CDR1 is MNHEY, CDR2 SVGAGI. The CDR3 contains 13 residues. The CDR3 is CASRRGQFAGYTF. CDR3 in DNA: TGTGCCAGCAGGAGGGGGCAATTTGCTGGCTACACCTTC.

J is TRBJ2-7 and V is TRBV2, with 7 bases that match TRBD2. Germline CDR1 and CDR2: SNHLY and FYNNEI. V was clipped by 4 bases and J by 3 bases; unmatched bases: 3. The CDR3 sequence is 13 residues long. DNA for the CDR3: TGTGCCAGCAGTGGGGAGGGAAACTACGAGCAGTACTTC. Its protein product is CASSGEGNYEQYF.

This clone was found once. The chain is built from TRBV7-2 and TRBJ1-1; D is unresolved. CDR3 length equals 15 residues. Trimming pared 5 bases from V and 1 base from J, leaving 14 bases between. CDR1 and CDR2 from the germline V gene are SGHTA and FQGNSA. In DNA form, the CDR3 reads TGTGCCAGCAGCCCGGGATCCCACAGGAACACTGAAGCTTTCTTT. Translating it yields CASSPGSHRNTEAFF.

This chain uses TRBV30 with TRBJ2-1; no firm D call. The length of the CDR3 is 12 residues. In germline, CDR1 is GTSNPN, CDR2 SVGIG (reference sequence). V was cut by 0 bases and J by 7 bases, with 7 bases left in between. The CDR3 sequence: CAWSVVLNEQFF. The CDR3 nucleotides read TGTGCCTGGAGTGTGGTTCTAAATGAGCAGTTCTTC.